This TCR beta chain appears in the sequencing data of a study of identical twins. On this clonotype itself: Its specificity is unknown.

TCRdb re-called the 5' RACE reads through MiXCR, storing one row per CDR3 protein. The sample carries about 240,000 distinct CDR3 sequences, roughly a tenth recorded once. The study, taken as a whole, reports: Its conclusions, products of cross-sectional statistical analysis, did not come from following the same donors. The authors noted that invariant MAIT and iNKT cells could partly confound zero-insertion analyses.

The receptor was isolated from a man in his forties or fifties in good health. Specimen: memory T cells sorted from blood.

CDR3 coding DNA: TGCGCCAGCAGCTTGGGAGCTAGCGGGAGTGGGAACATTCAGTACTTC. The encoded protein is CASSLGASGSGNIQYF. J is TRBJ2-4 and V is TRBV5-1; the match to TRBD2 covers 10 bases. This CDR3 contains 16 residues. Germline V gene sequence: CDR1 SGHRS, CDR2 YFSETQ. The V segment lost 0 bases and the J segment 7 bases; nucleotides outside the gene matches: 7.